This T cell receptor (beta chain) was recorded in a study of CD8+ T cells in alopecia areata. Study information: Among treated patients, oral tofacitinib was administered at 5 to 10 mg twice daily. The tofacitinib course ran for 6 to 18 months and was followed by 6 months off drug.

Trimming cost V 4 bases and J 8 bases, with 11 bases left between them. The CDR3 has 12 residues. In germline, CDR1 is SQVTM, CDR2 ANQGSEA. It was cDNA, reverse transcribed from extracted RNA, that served as the sequencing template. Repertoires were generated with immunoSEQ multiplex PCR, while TCRdb's copy carries only in-frame clones and drops some. The top ten clones hold approximately 2.4% of a sample with fewer than 250,000 clones, around two fifths of them seen once. Treatment specified: oral pan-JAK inhibitor, 5-10 mg twice daily. The chain joins TRBV29-1 to TRBJ1-4; possible D gene TRBD1, 5 bases. This TCR was recovered from a human donor with alopecia areata. The sample here was CD4+ T cells sorted from blood, taken at approximately week 37, from a patient treated with tofacitinib. The CDR3 here is CSVVTRAEKLFF. The CDR3, as DNA: TGCAGCGTTGTCACCAGGGCGGAAAAACTGTTTTTT. Looking up the rest from reference TRBV29-1 and TRBJ1-4 gives the full variable domain: SAVISQKPSRDICQRGTSLTIQCQVDSQVTMMFWYRQQPGQSLTLIATANQGSEATYESGFVIDKFPISRPNLTFSTLTVSNMSPEDSSIYLCSVVTRAEKLFFGSGTQLSVL.